These T cell receptor beta chains were read from a single sample in a study of blood T cells in healthy people across ages. TCRdb independently ran MiXCR on the 5' RACE reads; one entry per CDR3 protein. The sample lists roughly 1.7 million distinct CDR3 sequences; about 32% were seen once. The sequenced material came from blood. Receptors originate from a woman aged 25 to 39 in good health. CDR3s include the opening cysteine and the closing phenylalanine or tryptophan. D genes are given only for firm matches. Rows may omit the clone size; those that give it use once, few, many or a size class.

j_gene,abundance,d_gene,v_gene,len,CDR3aa,CDR3nt
TRBJ2-1,few,NA,TRBV30,13,CAWSPDAYNEQFF,TGTGCCTGGAGTCCGGACGCCTACAATGAGCAGTTCTTC
TRBJ2-7,many,NA,TRBV20-1,13,CSVPSDYSYEQYF,TGCAGTGTCCCTAGCGATTACTCCTACGAGCAGTACTTC
TRBJ2-5,NA,TRBD2,TRBV19,15,CASSATSGRWETQYF,TGTGCCAGTAGTGCAACTAGCGGGAGATGGGAGACCCAGTACTTC
TRBJ2-7,many,NA,TRBV20-1,14,CSAREGQGRREQYF,TGCAGTGCTAGGGAAGGGCAGGGGCGTCGCGAGCAGTACTTC
TRBJ1-1,NA,NA,TRBV30,12,CAWIRGGTEAFF,TGTGCCTGGATTAGGGGGGGCACTGAAGCTTTCTTT
TRBJ2-7,NA,NA,TRBV7-9,12,CASSPDPYEQYF,TGTGCCAGCAGCCCAGACCCCTACGAGCAGTACTTC
TRBJ2-1,few,TRBD1,TRBV24-1,15,CATSDATGPYNEQFF,TGTGCCACCAGTGATGCGACAGGGCCCTACAATGAGCAGTTCTTC
TRBJ2-1,many,TRBD2,TRBV12-3/TRBV12-4,15,CASSPPRAGAYEQFF,TGTGCCAGCAGTCCCCCCCGAGCGGGAGCATATGAGCAGTTCTTC
TRBJ2-1,NA,TRBD2,TRBV5-1,18,CASSLGVYGLAGDNEQFF,TGCGCCAGCAGCTTGGGTGTATATGGACTAGCGGGAGATAATGAGCAGTTCTTC
TRBJ2-4,NA,NA,TRBV28,15,CTGSPGQLAKNIQYF,TGTACCGGCAGTCCGGGACAACTAGCCAAAAACATTCAGTACTTC
TRBJ1-2,NA,NA,TRBV4-2,15,CASSQGRGATSGYTF,TGTGCCAGCAGCCAAGGTCGCGGGGCTACGAGCGGCTACACCTTC
TRBJ1-2,NA,TRBD1,TRBV10-3,14,CAIGVGQGNFGYTF,TGTGCCATCGGTGTCGGACAGGGTAATTTTGGCTACACCTTC
TRBJ2-3,NA,NA,TRBV12-3/TRBV12-4,15,CASSYITGGADMQYF,TGTGCCAGCAGTTATATCACAGGCGGGGCAGATATGCAGTATTTT